Following are 28 T cell receptor beta chains from one sample sequenced in a study of post-analysis software for immune sequencing data. For these TCRs, the target antigens are not known. Overall study results and limits: Compared with controls, patients had more of roughly 5 TRBV segments, including TRBV5-6, TRBV5-1 and TRBV20-1.

TCR beta libraries were prepared from cDNA with unique molecular identifiers. TCRdb reanalysed the PCR reads using MiXCR and keeps one entry per CDR3 protein. Here the sample spans fewer than 700,000 distinct CDR3 sequences, roughly two fifths being singletons. Sequenced material: blood. The receptors derive from a girl between 5 and 17 years old with multiple sclerosis.

V and J are TRBV4-2 and TRBJ2-1, with 13 bases aligning to TRBD2. Germline CDR1 reads LGHNA; CDR2 reads YNFKEQ. Losses at the gene ends were 5 bases for V and 6 bases for J; bases not matched to a gene: 7. CDR3 length: 16 residues. The DNA of the CDR3 is TGTGCCAGCAGCTCCCGGACTAGCGGGAGTCTCAATGAGCAGTTCTTC. Its protein product is CASSSRTSGSLNEQFF.

The V and J genes are TRBV29-1 and TRBJ1-2; 8 positions agree with TRBD1. Germline CDR1 and CDR2: SQVTM and ANQGSEA. V was clipped by 4 bases and J by 4 bases; unmatched bases: 11. CDR3 length equals 15 residues. The DNA of the CDR3 is TGCAGCGTTGGGGATGGACAGGGAGAAAGCTATGGCTACACCTTC. Translation: CSVGDGQGESYGYTF.

The chain joins TRBV15 to TRBJ2-3; tentatively, D is TRBD1 (6 bases). The germline V and J ends were trimmed by 6 bases and 4 bases, with 14 bases remaining between them. This CDR3 spans 14 amino acids. Germline V gene sequence: CDR1 LNHNV, CDR2 YYDKDF (reference sequence). CDR3 loop: CATRPGNRADTQYF. As DNA, the CDR3 is TGTGCCACCAGACCCGGGAACAGGGCAGATACGCAGTATTTT.

This clonotype was seen only a few times. V gene TRBV29-1 combines with J gene TRBJ2-7; TRBD1 agrees at 7 bases. The J segment lost 3 bases and the V segment lost 4 bases, leaving 3 bases of the junction unmatched. Germline values: CDR1 SQVTM, CDR2 ANQGSEA. The CDR3 consists of 12 residues. In nucleotides, the CDR3 is TGCAGCGTTGTCCGGGACAGCTACGAGCAGTACTTC. This translates into CSVVRDSYEQYF.

CDR3 nucleotides: TGCGCCAGCAGCTCACAGGGGGCTGGGTATGGCTACACCTTC. This sequence encodes CASSSQGAGYGYTF. The V gene is TRBV5-1, the J gene TRBJ1-2; TRBD1 matches 9 bases. Trimming cost V 3 bases and J 5 bases; bases outside gene matches: 5. Per germline, CDR1 SGHRS and CDR2 YFSETQ. This CDR3 has 14 amino acids.

The V call is TRBV4-2, the J call TRBJ1-1; the D is unclear. The ends were cut back, 4 bases at V and 5 bases at J, with 11 bases in the middle. The CDR3 runs to 13 residues. Germline CDR1 LGHNA, CDR2 YNFKEQ. The DNA of the CDR3 is TGTGCCAGCAGCCGGACCGGGCGGACTGAAGCTTTCTTT. It translates to CASSRTGRTEAFF.

V is TRBV12-3 or TRBV12-4 and J is TRBJ2-1, with D perhaps matching TRBD1 (5 bases). Trimming removed 4 bases from V and 9 bases from J, with 13 bases in between. This CDR3 region has 13 residues. This CDR3 reads CASSSQGKGEQFF. CDR3 bases: TGTGCCAGCAGTTCCCAGGGTAAGGGTGAGCAGTTCTTC.

This clonotype was seen more than once but under ten times. V usage is TRBV5-1 and J usage is TRBJ2-4; 11 nucleotides line up with TRBD1. The J call may be incorrect, as the DNA end agrees better with TRBJ2-7. CDR3 length: 14 amino acids. Germline CDR1 reads SGHRS; CDR2 reads YFSETQ. CDR3 region: CASSLGDRGNEQYF. The DNA of the CDR3 is TGCGCCAGCAGCTTGGGGGACAGGGGGAACGAGCAGTACTTC.

This clonotype was recorded a few times. This sequence joins TRBV3-1 and TRBJ2-5, with a possible D match to TRBD2 (5 bases). The closer fit of TRBJ2-7 to the DNA end suggests the J call may be wrong. CDR1 and CDR2 from the germline V gene are LGHDT and YNNKEL (reference sequence). The CDR3 is made up of 14 amino acids. The CDR3, as DNA: TGTGCCAGCAGCCAAGATCGGGGATACTACGAGCAGTACTTC. It yields the protein CASSQDRGYYEQYF.

This sequence joins TRBV20-1 and TRBJ2-1; TRBD2 matches at 11 bases. Germline V gives CDR1 DFQATT, CDR2 SNEGSKA (reference sequence). The CDR3 runs 15 residues. V shed 0 bases and J 7 bases; nucleotides not matched to a gene: 5. The CDR3 region has the DNA TGCAGTGCTAGAGATCTACTAGCGGGAGTTAATGAGCAGTTCTTC. Translated, it gives CSARDLLAGVNEQFF.

This clonotype was observed a few times. The chain combines TRBV10-3 with TRBJ2-3; D is unclear. The CDR3 loop spans 15 amino acids. V lost 2 bases, J lost 2 bases, and 11 bases lay in between. CDR1 and CDR2 (germline): ENHRY, SYGVKD. In nucleotides, the CDR3 is TGTGCCATCAGTGAGCTGGAGAGGCACACAGATACGCAGTATTTT. Protein product: CAISELERHTDTQYF.

This chain uses TRBV12-3 or TRBV12-4 with TRBJ2-1; possible D gene TRBD2, 5 bases. The CDR3 is 13 residues long. Trimming took off 5 bases at V and 2 bases at J, with 7 bases between the two ends. Written as DNA, the CDR3 is TGTGCCAGCAGTGAGACTACCTACAATGAGCAGTTCTTC. This translates into CASSETTYNEQFF.

The rearrangement uses TRBV12-3 or TRBV12-4 and TRBJ2-7; D is perhaps TRBD2 (6 bases). The V gene lost 5 bases and the J gene lost 4 bases, with 9 bases spanning the gap. The CDR3 consists of 12 residues. This CDR3 is CASSVGGYEQYF. In nucleotides, the CDR3 is TGTGCCAGCAGTGTCGGAGGGTACGAGCAGTACTTC.

The V and J genes are TRBV29-1 and TRBJ2-5; D is perhaps TRBD1 (5 bases). The J call may be faulty, since TRBJ2-7 better matches the DNA end. This CDR3 spans 13 amino acids. Germline CDR1 and CDR2: SQVTM and ANQGSEA. CDR3 amino acids: CSVGGRVVYEQYF. CDR3 in DNA: TGCAGCGTTGGTGGCAGGGTAGTCTACGAGCAGTACTTC.

CDR3 nucleotides: TGTGCCAGCAGCTTAGACGGGGGCTCGGTTTATGGCTACACCTTC. It is translated as CASSLDGGSVYGYTF. V gene TRBV7-8 combines with J gene TRBJ1-2; D is possibly TRBD1 (6 bases). The V gene lost 1 base and the J gene lost 5 bases, with 14 bases spanning the gap. CDR3 length equals 15 residues. Germline-derived CDR1 and CDR2 are SGHVS and FQNEAQ.

Only a few counts were recorded for this clonotype. V and J are TRBV4-1 and TRBJ1-2; maybe TRBD1 (6 bases). V shed 3 bases and J shed 7 bases, with 18 bases lying between them. CDR3 length: 15 amino acids. Germline V gene lookup returns CDR1 MGHRA and CDR2 YSYEKL. Here the CDR3 DNA reads TGCGCCAGCAGCCAGGAGGGACACCGACAACTTGGCTACACCTTC. Protein: CASSQEGHRQLGYTF.

CDR3 in DNA: TGTGCCAGCAGGCAGGGTGTCATGAACACTGAAGCTTTCTTT. It is translated as CASRQGVMNTEAFF. The V and J genes are TRBV6-5 and TRBJ1-1, with D possibly TRBD1 on 5 matching bases. CDR1 is MNHEY, CDR2 SVGAGI, per germline. There are 14 residues in the CDR3. Between the trimmed V and J ends, which lost 6 bases and 0 bases, there was a span of 11 bases.

This clonotype was seen a few times. The rearrangement uses TRBV13 and TRBJ2-5; tentative D call: TRBD1 (5 bases). Trimming removed 0 bases at V and 4 bases at J, with 18 bases between. Germline CDR1 is PRHDT and CDR2 is FYEKMQ (reference sequence). CDR3 size: 17 residues. Here the CDR3 reads CASSLGLAGWWRETQYF. CDR3 nucleotide sequence: TGTGCCAGCAGCTTAGGCCTGGCAGGGTGGTGGAGAGAGACCCAGTACTTC.

The V and J genes are TRBV6-5 and TRBJ2-7; 9 bases map to TRBD1. The tail of the sequence fits TRBJ2-5 better, so the J call may be wrong. Germline values: CDR1 MNHEY, CDR2 SVGAGI. CDR3 size: 14 residues. DNA of the CDR3: TGTGCCAGCAGTTTCCAAGACAGGGGGGAGACCCAGTACTTC. It codes for CASSFQDRGETQYF.

The chain uses TRBV2 and TRBJ2-1; D is perhaps TRBD2 (6 bases). In germline, CDR1 is SNHLY, CDR2 FYNNEI. V lost 6 bases and J 7 bases, leaving 22 bases between the germline ends. There are 16 residues in the CDR3. The CDR3 here is CASRQYRDSEANEQFF. DNA of the CDR3: TGTGCCAGCAGGCAATATCGGGACTCCGAAGCGAATGAGCAGTTCTTC.

V is TRBV20-1 and J is TRBJ2-4; the match to TRBD1 covers 9 bases. The CDR3 has 12 amino acids. CDR1 and CDR2 from the germline V gene are DFQATT and SNEGSKA (reference sequence). V lost 5 bases and J lost 14; bases outside the gene matches: 10. CDR3 amino acids: CSAGGLTGGEYF. The CDR3 nucleotides read TGCAGTGCTGGGGGACTAACAGGGGGCGAGTACTTC.

The J gene is TRBJ2-6, the V gene TRBV7-8; D remains unclear. Between the trimmed V and J ends, which lost 6 bases and 0 bases, there was a span of 15 bases. CDR1 is SGHVS, CDR2 FQNEAQ, per germline. The CDR3 is 17 residues long. The CDR3: CASRIRTSVSGANVLTF. The CDR3 region has the DNA TGTGCCAGCAGGATTCGGACGTCCGTCTCTGGGGCCAACGTCCTGACTTTC.

The genes are TRBV4-1 and TRBJ2-5; maybe TRBD1 (5 bases). Trimming removed 1 base at V and 2 bases at J, with 8 bases between. This CDR3 has 14 amino acids. Germline V gene data show CDR1 as MGHRA and CDR2 as YSYEKL. As DNA, the CDR3 is TGCGCCAGCAGCCAAGCTGACAGTCAAGAGACCCAGTACTTC. This gives the protein CASSQADSQETQYF.

V is TRBV27 and J is TRBJ2-3, with 8 bases that match TRBD1. Germline CDR1 is MNHEY and CDR2 is SMNVEV (reference sequence). This CDR3 has 16 residues. The trim removed 9 bases at V and 4 bases at J, leaving 15 bases unmatched. CDR3 sequence (DNA): TGTGCCAGTAGGTCGGAAAGACAGGGGTGGGCAGATACGCAGTATTTT. Its translation is CASRSERQGWADTQYF.

V is TRBV7-9 and J is TRBJ1-5; TRBD1 matches 11 bases. The V segment lost 4 bases and the J segment 5 bases; nucleotides outside the gene matches: 7. Germline V lookup: CDR1 SEHNR, CDR2 FQNEAQ (reference sequence). This CDR3 contains 16 residues. CDR3 nucleotide sequence: TGTGCCAGCAGCTCCCGGGACAGGGGGTTAGATCAGCCCCAGCATTTT. This encodes CASSSRDRGLDQPQHF.

The gene calls are TRBV20-1 and TRBJ2-7; 11 bases agree with TRBD2. Germline V gene data show CDR1 as DFQATT and CDR2 as SNEGSKA (reference sequence). The J segment lost 4 bases and the V segment lost 4 bases, leaving 6 bases of the junction unmatched. CDR3 size: 14 residues. The CDR3 sequence is CSAIGLAGLYEQYF. CDR3 nucleotide sequence: TGCAGTGCTATCGGACTAGCGGGCCTGTACGAGCAGTACTTC.

Details on this clonotype: The junction departs from the called germline gene at one end, perhaps through a read error. The V gene is TRBV7-2, the J gene TRBJ2-1; TRBD2 matches at 13 bases. The germline V gene has CDR1 SGHTA and CDR2 FQGNSA. This CDR3 has 17 amino acids. This chain's CDR3 is CASSLATSGRAYNGQFF. CDR3 nucleotide sequence: TGTGCCAGCAGCTTAGCCACTAGCGGGAGGGCCTACAATGGGCAGTTCTTC.

In this sample, this clonotype turned up a few times. V usage is TRBV20-1 and J usage is TRBJ1-2; a weak D match, TRBD1 (6 bases). Germline CDR1 DFQATT, CDR2 SNEGSKA (reference sequence). This CDR3 contains 12 residues. V shed 3 bases and J shed 5 bases, with 10 bases lying between them. The DNA for the CDR3 is TGCAGTGCTAGTCAGGGGAATTATGGCTACACCTTC. It is translated as CSASQGNYGYTF.